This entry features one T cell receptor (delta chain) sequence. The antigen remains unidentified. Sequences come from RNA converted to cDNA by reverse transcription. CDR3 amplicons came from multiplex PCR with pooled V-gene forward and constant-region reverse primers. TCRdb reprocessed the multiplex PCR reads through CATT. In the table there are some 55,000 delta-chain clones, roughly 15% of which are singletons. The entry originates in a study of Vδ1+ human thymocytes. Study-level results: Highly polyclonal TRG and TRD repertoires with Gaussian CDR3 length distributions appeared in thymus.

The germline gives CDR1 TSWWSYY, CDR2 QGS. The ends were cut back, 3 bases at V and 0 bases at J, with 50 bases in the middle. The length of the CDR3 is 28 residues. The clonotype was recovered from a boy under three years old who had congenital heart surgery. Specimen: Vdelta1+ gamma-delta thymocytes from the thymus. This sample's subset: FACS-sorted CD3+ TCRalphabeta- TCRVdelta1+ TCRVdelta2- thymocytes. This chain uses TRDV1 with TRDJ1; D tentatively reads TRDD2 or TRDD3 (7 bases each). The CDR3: CALGDRNPFPIPTTVWGPYSQYTDKLIF. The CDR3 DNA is TGTGCTCTTGGGGACCGGAACCCTTTCCCGATTCCTACAACGGTCTGGGGGCCCTACTCCCAGTACACCGATAAACTCATCTTT.